The 25 T cell receptor beta chains below all came from one sample that was sequenced in a study of blood T cell repertoires in COVID-19. Repertoires were generated with immunoSEQ multiplex PCR, while TCRdb's copy carries only in-frame clones and drops some. The data show approximately 220,000 clones, around nine tenths seen once. The sequencing input was peripheral blood. The receptor set was obtained from a man in his 60s who had recovered from COVID-19.

This chain connects TRBV10-1 to TRBJ2-3; no firm D call. The CDR3 covers 15 residues. With 2 bases removed from V and 0 bases from J, the gap between germline ends came to 9 bases. The V gene's germline CDR1 is WNHNN and CDR2 SYGVQD (reference sequence). The CDR3, as DNA: TGCGCCAGCAGTGAGCCCCAGTGGAGCACAGATACGCAGTATTTT. It translates to CASSEPQWSTDTQYF.

The chain employs TRBV27 and TRBJ2-2, with D possibly TRBD1 on 5 matching bases. CDR1 is MNHEY, CDR2 SMNVEV, per germline (reference sequence). V was pared by 2 bases and J by 9 bases, with 16 bases between. CDR3 length equals 15 residues. This CDR3 is CASSLEQGNVRELFF. In DNA, the CDR3 is TGTGCCAGCAGTTTAGAGCAGGGCAATGTCAGGGAGCTGTTTTTT.

The gene calls are TRBV11-3 and TRBJ1-1, with D perhaps matching TRBD1 (6 bases). Trimming shortened V by 5 bases and J by 8 bases, and 15 bases separated the two germline ends. The CDR3 length is 13 residues. Germline V CDR1 and CDR2: SGHNT, YENEEA. DNA for the CDR3: TGTGCCAGCAGCAAAGAGCAGGGGCGAGAAGCTTTCTTT. Residues: CASSKEQGREAFF.

The chain carries TRBV19 and TRBJ2-2; possibly TRBD1 for D (5 bases). V was clipped by 4 bases and J by 0 bases, with 6 bases between them. The CDR3 totals 14 residues. Germline V gene sequence: CDR1 LNHDA, CDR2 SQIVND (reference sequence). CDR3 sequence (DNA): TGTGCCAGTAGTACAGGGACGAACACCGGGGAGCTGTTTTTT. This gives the protein CASSTGTNTGELFF.

This clone has a single count. V and J are TRBV2 and TRBJ1-4; 9 bases align to TRBD1. V lost 6 bases to trimming and J lost 7 bases; unmatched junction nucleotides: 6. This CDR3 is built from 14 residues. The germline V gene encodes CDR1 SNHLY and CDR2 FYNNEI. The CDR3 reads CASRQTGGVEKLFF. The CDR3 DNA sequence: TGTGCCAGCAGGCAGACAGGGGGGGTTGAAAAACTGTTTTTT.

This chain uses TRBV28 with TRBJ1-2; D is unresolved. The germline gives CDR1 MDHEN, CDR2 SYDVKM. The V gene lost 5 bases and the J gene lost 2 bases, with 9 bases spanning the gap. This CDR3 has 13 amino acids. Written as DNA, the CDR3 is TGTGCCAGCAGTATCGTTAGAAACTATGGCTACACCTTC. Translated, it gives CASSIVRNYGYTF.

The V gene is TRBV5-5, the J gene TRBJ2-6; unclear D gene. V lost 2 bases, J lost 1 base, and 7 bases lay in between. This CDR3 has 15 amino acids. In germline, CDR1 is SGHKS, CDR2 YYEKEE (reference sequence). CDR3 nucleotides: TGTGCCAGCAGCTTCCGAGAGTCTGGGGCCAACGTCCTGACTTTC. Amino acid sequence: CASSFRESGANVLTF.

This chain connects TRBV28 to TRBJ2-3; 8 bases align to TRBD2. The ends lost 6 bases at V and 3 bases at J; junction bases unmatched: 5. CDR3 size: 14 residues. Germline V CDR1 and CDR2: MDHEN, SYDVKM. The CDR3 region is CASSAGTRTDTQYF. The CDR3 DNA reads TGTGCCAGCAGCGCCGGGACTAGGACAGATACGCAGTATTTT.

This rearrangement joins TRBV6-1 to TRBJ2-3, with TRBD2 matching over 9 bases. CDR3 length equals 15 residues. The J segment lost 2 bases and the V segment lost 3 bases, leaving 3 bases of the junction unmatched. The germline gives CDR1 MNHNS, CDR2 SASEGT. CDR3 sequence: CASSEGLAPTDTQYF. CDR3 bases: TGTGCCAGCAGTGAGGGACTAGCTCCCACAGATACGCAGTATTTT.

This chain links TRBV3-1 (or the pseudogene TRBV3-2) with TRBJ2-7; TRBD1 is a possible D gene (5 bases). Germline V CDR1 and CDR2: LGHDT, YNNKEL (reference sequence). The CDR3 loop spans 13 amino acids. With 2 bases removed from V and 3 bases from J, the gap between germline ends came to 8 bases. CDR3 loop: CASSQMTDYEQYF. DNA for the CDR3: TGTGCCAGCAGCCAAATGACAGACTACGAGCAGTACTTC.

In the case of this clone: Possible read error: a much larger clone is one base away. The rearrangement links TRBV7-3 to TRBJ2-1, with TRBD1 matching over 7 bases. Germline V lookup: CDR1 SGHTA, CDR2 FQGTGA. Trimming removed 3 bases from V and 4 bases from J; junction bases left unmatched: 6. CDR3 size: 15 residues. The CDR3 coding sequence is TGTGCCAGCAGCTTGGCCGGACAGGAGTACAATGAGCAGTTCTTC. Protein sequence: CASSLAGQEYNEQFF. Filled out from reference TRBV7-3 and TRBJ2-1, the complete variable domain reads GAGVSQTPSNKVTEKGKYVELRCDPISGHTALYWYRQSLGQGPEFLIYFQGTGAADDSGLPNDRFFAVRPEGSVSTLKIQRTERGDSAVYLCASSLAGQEYNEQFFGPGTRLTVL.

The CDR3 DNA reads as TGTGCCAGCTCACATCCAGCCGGGACATCTAGCACAGATACGCAGTATTTT. Its protein is CASSHPAGTSSTDTQYF. This chain links TRBV18 with TRBJ2-3; a weak D match, TRBD1 (6 bases). V lost 4 bases and J lost 0, with 17 bases in between. This CDR3 comprises 17 residues. The germline V gene encodes CDR1 KGHSH and CDR2 LQKENI.

The chain joins TRBV7-2 to TRBJ2-5, with TRBD1 matching 9 bases. Germline assignment: CDR1 SGHTA and CDR2 FQGNSA. V gave up 3 bases and J gave up 3 bases; unmatched junction bases: 5. The CDR3 contains 15 residues. CDR3 sequence reads: CASSFGQGNKETQYF. CDR3 sequence (DNA): TGTGCCAGCAGCTTCGGACAGGGGAATAAAGAGACCCAGTACTTC.

V and J are TRBV7-8 and TRBJ1-5; a possible D gene is TRBD1 (5 bases). Germline CDR1 and CDR2: SGHVS and FQNEAQ. The V gene lost 1 base and the J gene lost 3 bases, with 13 bases spanning the gap. The CDR3 spans 16 residues. The CDR3, as DNA: TGTGCCAGCAGCTTAGGGGGCGCAGGGTCCAATCAGCCCCAGCATTTT. Protein product: CASSLGGAGSNQPQHF.

This chain connects TRBV5-4 to TRBJ1-5; D call uncertain. The CDR3 runs to 17 residues. V was trimmed by 1 base and J by 0 bases, leaving 14 bases between them. Germline V gene sequence: CDR1 SGHNT, CDR2 YYREEE (reference sequence). The CDR3 spells CASSLWAGPNSNQPQHF. CDR3 coding DNA: TGTGCCAGCAGCTTGTGGGCGGGCCCTAATAGCAATCAGCCCCAGCATTTT.

The V gene is TRBV27, the J gene TRBJ2-3; maybe TRBD2 (6 bases). V lost 0 bases and J lost 12, with 10 bases in between. This CDR3 comprises 12 residues. From germline, CDR1 is MNHEY and CDR2 SMNVEV (reference sequence). DNA of the CDR3: TGTGCCAGCAGTTTATCGCGACTAGTTCAGTATTTT. Its protein product is CASSLSRLVQYF.

The chain uses TRBV13 and TRBJ2-1, with 10 bases aligning to TRBD2. The CDR3 sequence is 16 residues long. Germline V gene lookup returns CDR1 PRHDT and CDR2 FYEKMQ (reference sequence). Trimming at V came to 2 bases and at J to 7 bases, leaving 8 bases not matched to a gene. The CDR3 nucleotides are TGTGCCAGCAGCTTACCAGCGGGAGGGCCGTTGAATGAGCAGTTCTTC. It specifies CASSLPAGGPLNEQFF.

This sequence joins TRBV2 and TRBJ2-7, with 8 bases aligning to TRBD2. Germline CDR1 SNHLY, CDR2 FYNNEI. The V and J ends lost 4 bases and 4 bases, in that order; junction bases with no gene match: 15. CDR3 length: 17 residues. The CDR3 DNA sequence: TGTGCCAGCAGTGGGGGAGGGGCCGGGACTAGAGAATACGAGCAGTACTTC. Protein sequence: CASSGGGAGTREYEQYF.

The CDR3 DNA reads as TGTGCCAGCAGCCTGCGACAGGACTATAATTCACCCCTCCACTTT. The encoded protein is CASSLRQDYNSPLHF. V and J are TRBV7-2 and TRBJ1-6; a weak D match, TRBD1 (6 bases). Germline values: CDR1 SGHTA, CDR2 FQGNSA. V gave up 5 bases and J gave up 3 bases, with 11 bases separating them. This CDR3 region has 15 residues.

This chain connects TRBV7-2 to TRBJ2-1, with 9 nucleotides matching TRBD2. V was pared by 6 bases and J by 6 bases, with 6 bases of the junction left unmatched. The CDR3 runs to 14 residues. Germline V gene sequence: CDR1 SGHTA, CDR2 FQGNSA. The CDR3 DNA follows: TGTGCCAGCAGACATAGCGGGAGTCCCAATGAGCAGTTCTTC. This sequence encodes CASRHSGSPNEQFF.

In this sample, this clone turned up a few times. This sequence joins TRBV29-1 and TRBJ1-2; TRBD1 might be the D (5 bases). This CDR3 is 13 amino acids long. V was shortened by 2 bases and J by 8 bases, with 15 bases between the two germline ends. CDR1 is SQVTM, CDR2 ANQGSEA, per germline. In nucleotides, the CDR3 is TGCAGCGTTGAATCGCTCGGGGGAGGCGGCTACACCTTC. Translated, it gives CSVESLGGGGYTF.

V and J are TRBV14 and TRBJ1-1; the D gene is possibly TRBD1 (6 bases). CDR1 is SGHDN, CDR2 FVKESK, per germline. V was cut by 3 bases and J by 0 bases, with 23 bases left in between. The CDR3 length is 19 residues. Written as DNA, the CDR3 is TGTGCCAGCAGCCACCTGCAACAGGGCCCCTCGACAATGAACACTGAAGCTTTCTTT. Amino acid sequence: CASSHLQQGPSTMNTEAFF.

This sequence joins TRBV6-4 and TRBJ1-2; no definite D call. The V and J ends lost 2 bases and 4 bases respectively, with 8 bases between them. This CDR3 region has 13 residues. CDR1 is MRHNA, CDR2 SNTAGT, per germline. CDR3 DNA sequence: TGTGCCAGCAGTGACGAGGGTAGCTATGGCTACACCTTC. Translating it yields CASSDEGSYGYTF.

The rearrangement joins TRBV6-6 to TRBJ2-7, with D possibly matching TRBD2 (5 bases). The CDR3 is 13 residues long. The germline V and J ends were trimmed by 6 bases and 6 bases, with 15 bases remaining between them. Germline-derived CDR1 and CDR2 are MNHNY and SVGAGI (reference sequence). For the CDR3, the DNA is TGTGCCAGCAGCCAATGGACCGAGGGCGAGCAGTACTTC. Its protein is CASSQWTEGEQYF.

This chain joins TRBV5-5 and TRBJ2-7, with D unclear. This CDR3 spans 12 amino acids. Germline CDR1 reads SGHKS; CDR2 reads YYEKEE (reference sequence). V lost 0 bases and J 2 bases, leaving 3 bases between the germline ends. The CDR3 spells CASSLGTYEQYF. The CDR3 DNA is TGTGCCAGCAGCTTGGGTACCTACGAGCAGTACTTC.